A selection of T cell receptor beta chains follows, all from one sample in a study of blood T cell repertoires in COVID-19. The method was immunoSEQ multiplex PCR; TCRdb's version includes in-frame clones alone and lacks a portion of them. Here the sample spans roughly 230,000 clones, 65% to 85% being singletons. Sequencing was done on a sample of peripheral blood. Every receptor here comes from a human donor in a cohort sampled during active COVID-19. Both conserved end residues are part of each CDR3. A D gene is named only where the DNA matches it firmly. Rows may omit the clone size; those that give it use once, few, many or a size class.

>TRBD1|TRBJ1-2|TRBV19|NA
CASTRQGRNDYGYTF
TGTGCCAGTACCAGACAGGGAAGGAACGACTATGGCTACACCTTC
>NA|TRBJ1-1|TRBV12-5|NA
CASGLHLGVLTEAFF
TGTGCTAGTGGTCTCCACCTAGGGGTTCTTACTGAAGCTTTCTTT
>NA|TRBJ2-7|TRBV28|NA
CASSLMQGKNEQYF
TGTGCCAGCAGTTTAATGCAGGGGAAGAACGAGCAGTACTTC
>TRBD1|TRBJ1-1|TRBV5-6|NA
CASSSTGAGDAFF
TGTGCCAGCAGCTCGACAGGGGCAGGTGATGCTTTCTTT
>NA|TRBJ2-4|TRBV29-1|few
CSVDLVPNIQYF
TGCAGCGTTGACCTAGTCCCAAACATTCAGTACTTC
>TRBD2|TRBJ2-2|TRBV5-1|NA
CASSFRTSGGAAAGELFF
TGCGCCAGCAGCTTTCGGACTAGCGGGGGGGCCGCGGCCGGGGAGCTGTTTTTT
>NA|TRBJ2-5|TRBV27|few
CASSLRGQETQYF
TGTGCCAGCAGTTTACGCGGACAAGAGACCCAGTACTTC
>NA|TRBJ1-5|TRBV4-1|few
CASSQEEAGRRAPQHF
TGCGCCAGCAGCCAAGAAGAAGCAGGGCGCAGGGCGCCCCAGCATTTT
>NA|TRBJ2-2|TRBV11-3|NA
CASSLTVGELFF
TGTGCCAGCAGCTTGACAGTCGGGGAGCTGTTTTTT
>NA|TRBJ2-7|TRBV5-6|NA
CASSLPTLLREQYF
TGTGCCAGCAGCTTGCCCACATTACTACGGGAGCAGTACTTC
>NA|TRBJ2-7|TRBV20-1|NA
CSARIGGEQYF
TGCAGTGCTAGAATAGGGGGCGAGCAGTACTTC
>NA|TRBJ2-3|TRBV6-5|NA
CASRTSLQTDTQYF
TGTGCCAGCAGAACAAGTTTACAAACAGATACGCAGTATTTT
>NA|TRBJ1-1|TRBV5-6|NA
CASSLVDNMNTEAFF
TGTGCCAGCAGCTTGGTCGACAACATGAACACTGAAGCTTTCTTT
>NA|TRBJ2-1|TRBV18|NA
CASSEGATNNEQFF
TGTGCCAGCTCAGAAGGGGCCACCAACAATGAGCAGTTCTTC
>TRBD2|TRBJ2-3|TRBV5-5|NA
CASSLIGTSGGSTDTQYF
TGTGCCAGCAGCTTGATCGGGACTAGCGGGGGGAGCACAGATACGCAGTATTTT
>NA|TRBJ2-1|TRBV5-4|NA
CASSSALAGTDYNEQFF
TGTGCCAGCAGCTCGGCCTTAGCCGGGACTGACTACAATGAGCAGTTCTTC